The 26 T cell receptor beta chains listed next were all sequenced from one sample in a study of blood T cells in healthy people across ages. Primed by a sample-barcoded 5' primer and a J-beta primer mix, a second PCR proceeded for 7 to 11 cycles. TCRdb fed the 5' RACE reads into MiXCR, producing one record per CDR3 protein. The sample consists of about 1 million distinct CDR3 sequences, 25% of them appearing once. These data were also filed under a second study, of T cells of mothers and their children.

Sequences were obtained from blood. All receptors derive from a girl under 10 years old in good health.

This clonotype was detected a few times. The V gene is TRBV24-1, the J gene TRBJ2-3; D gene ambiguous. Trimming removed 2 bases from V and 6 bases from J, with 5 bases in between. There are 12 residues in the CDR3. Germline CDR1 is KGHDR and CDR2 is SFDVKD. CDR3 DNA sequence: TGTGCCACCAGTGATTCGTCTGATACGCAGTATTTT. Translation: CATSDSSDTQYF.

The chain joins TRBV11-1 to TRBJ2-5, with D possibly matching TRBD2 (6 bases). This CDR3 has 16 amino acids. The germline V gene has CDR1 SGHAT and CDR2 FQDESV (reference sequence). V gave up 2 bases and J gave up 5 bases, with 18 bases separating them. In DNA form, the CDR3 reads TGTGCCAGCAGCTTAACCCTAGGGACTCACGCGGAGACCCAGTACTTC. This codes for CASSLTLGTHAETQYF. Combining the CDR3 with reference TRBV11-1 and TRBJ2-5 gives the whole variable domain EAEVAQSPRYKITEKSQAVAFWCDPISGHATLYWYRQILGQGPELLVQFQDESVVDDSQLPKDRFSAERLKGVDSTLKIQPAELGDSAMYLCASSLTLGTHAETQYFGPGTRLLVL.

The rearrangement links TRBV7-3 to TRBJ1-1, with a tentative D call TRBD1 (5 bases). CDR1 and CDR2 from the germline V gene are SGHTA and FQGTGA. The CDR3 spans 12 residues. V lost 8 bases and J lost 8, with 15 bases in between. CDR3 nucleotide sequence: TGTGCCAGCTCGGGGCAGGGTTCCGAAGCTTTCTTT. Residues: CASSGQGSEAFF.

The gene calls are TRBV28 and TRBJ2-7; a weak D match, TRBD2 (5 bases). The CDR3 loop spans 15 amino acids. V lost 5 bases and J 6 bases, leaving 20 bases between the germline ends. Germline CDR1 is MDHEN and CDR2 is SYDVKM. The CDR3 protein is CASSPQPGDGPEQYF. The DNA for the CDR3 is TGTGCCAGCAGTCCCCAACCCGGGGATGGGCCCGAGCAGTACTTC.

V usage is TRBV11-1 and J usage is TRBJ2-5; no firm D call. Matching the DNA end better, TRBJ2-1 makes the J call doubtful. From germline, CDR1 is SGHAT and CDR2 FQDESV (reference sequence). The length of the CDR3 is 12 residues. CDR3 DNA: TGTGCCAGCAGTTCCGCCACAAGGCAACAGTTCTTC. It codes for CASSSATRQQFF.

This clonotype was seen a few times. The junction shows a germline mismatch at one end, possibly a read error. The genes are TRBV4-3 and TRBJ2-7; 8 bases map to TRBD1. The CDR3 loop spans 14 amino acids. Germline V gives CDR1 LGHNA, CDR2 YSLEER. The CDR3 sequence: CVSSPGQGRYEQYF. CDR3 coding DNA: TGCGTCAGCAGCCCCGGACAGGGTAGATACGAGCAGTACTTC.

The chain's CDR3 is CASSPQDYLPGDTEAFF. The CDR3 DNA reads TGTGCCAGCAGTCCTCAGGACTACCTCCCGGGGGACACTGAAGCTTTCTTT. V usage is TRBV27 and J usage is TRBJ1-1, with a weak D call TRBD1 (5 bases). Trimming shortened V by 5 bases and J by 3 bases, and 22 bases separated the two germline ends. CDR3 length: 17 residues. Germline-derived CDR1 and CDR2 are MNHEY and SMNVEV (reference sequence).

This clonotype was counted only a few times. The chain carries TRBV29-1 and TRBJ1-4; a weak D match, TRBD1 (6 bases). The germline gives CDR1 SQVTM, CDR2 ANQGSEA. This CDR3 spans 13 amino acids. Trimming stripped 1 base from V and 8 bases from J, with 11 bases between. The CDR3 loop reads CSVEARGGEKLFF. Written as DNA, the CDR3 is TGCAGCGTTGAAGCTAGAGGGGGAGAAAAACTGTTTTTT.

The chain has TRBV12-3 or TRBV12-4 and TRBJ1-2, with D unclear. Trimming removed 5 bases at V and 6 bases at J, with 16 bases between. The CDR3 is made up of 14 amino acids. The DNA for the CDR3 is TGTGCCAGCAGTCCTCCGTCGTGGGATGATGGCTACACCTTC. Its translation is CASSPPSWDDGYTF.

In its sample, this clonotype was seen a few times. CDR3 DNA: TGTGCCAGCAGTGAAGGGGGGACAGAATACTACGAGCAGTACTTC. Translation: CASSEGGTEYYEQYF. The genes are TRBV2 and TRBJ2-7; 7 bases map to TRBD1. V shed 1 base and J 3 bases; nucleotides not matched to a gene: 6. Germline V gene sequence: CDR1 SNHLY, CDR2 FYNNEI. The length of the CDR3 is 15 residues.

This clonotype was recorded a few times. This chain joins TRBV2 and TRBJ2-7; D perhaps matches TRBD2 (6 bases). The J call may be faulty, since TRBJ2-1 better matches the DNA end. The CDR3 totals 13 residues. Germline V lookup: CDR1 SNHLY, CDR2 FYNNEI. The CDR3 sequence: CASSPWGDNEQFF. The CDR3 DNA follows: TGTGCCAGCAGTCCCTGGGGGGACAATGAGCAGTTCTTC.

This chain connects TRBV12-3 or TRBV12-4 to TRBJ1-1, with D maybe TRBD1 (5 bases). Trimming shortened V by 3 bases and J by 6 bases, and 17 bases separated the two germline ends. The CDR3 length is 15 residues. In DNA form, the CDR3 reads TGTGCCAGCAGTTTGGCAGGGAGTGTCGTGGCTGAAGCTTTCTTT. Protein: CASSLAGSVVAEAFF.

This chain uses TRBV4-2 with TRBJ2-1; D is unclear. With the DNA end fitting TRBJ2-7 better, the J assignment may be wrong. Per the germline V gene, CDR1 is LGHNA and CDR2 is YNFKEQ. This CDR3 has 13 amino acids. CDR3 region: CASSQKHGYEQYF. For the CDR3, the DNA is TGTGCCAGCAGCCAAAAACATGGCTACGAGCAGTACTTC.

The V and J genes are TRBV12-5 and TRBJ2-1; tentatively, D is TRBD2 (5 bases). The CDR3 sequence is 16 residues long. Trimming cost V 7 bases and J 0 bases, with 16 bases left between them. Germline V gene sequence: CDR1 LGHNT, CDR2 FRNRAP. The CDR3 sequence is CASDQDPGSSYNEQFF. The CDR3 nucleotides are TGTGCTAGTGATCAAGATCCGGGAAGCTCCTACAATGAGCAGTTCTTC.

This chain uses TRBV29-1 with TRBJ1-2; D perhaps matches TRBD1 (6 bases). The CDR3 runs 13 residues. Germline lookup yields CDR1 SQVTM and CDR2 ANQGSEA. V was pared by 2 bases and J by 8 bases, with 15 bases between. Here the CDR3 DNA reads TGCAGCGTTGAATGGACAGACCCATCGGGCTACACCTTC. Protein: CSVEWTDPSGYTF.

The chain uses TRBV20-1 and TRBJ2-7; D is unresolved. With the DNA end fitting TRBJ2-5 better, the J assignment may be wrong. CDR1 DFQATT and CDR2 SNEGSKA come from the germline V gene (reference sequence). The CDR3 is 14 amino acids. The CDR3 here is CSARVQANQETQYF. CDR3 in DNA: TGCAGTGCTAGAGTCCAGGCCAATCAAGAGACCCAGTACTTC.

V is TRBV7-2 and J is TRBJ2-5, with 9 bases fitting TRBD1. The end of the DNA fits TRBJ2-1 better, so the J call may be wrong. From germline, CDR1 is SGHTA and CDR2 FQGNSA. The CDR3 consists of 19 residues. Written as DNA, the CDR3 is TGTGCCAGCAGCTTGGGGGACAGGGCGGGTGGATTCTCAGGTAGTGAGCAGTTCTTC. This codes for CASSLGDRAGGFSGSEQFF.

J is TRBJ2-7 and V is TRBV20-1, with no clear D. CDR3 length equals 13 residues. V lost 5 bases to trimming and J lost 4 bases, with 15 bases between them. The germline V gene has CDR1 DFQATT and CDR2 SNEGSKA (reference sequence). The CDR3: CSAFAPLLYEQYF. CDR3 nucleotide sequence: TGCAGTGCTTTCGCTCCATTATTATACGAGCAGTACTTC.

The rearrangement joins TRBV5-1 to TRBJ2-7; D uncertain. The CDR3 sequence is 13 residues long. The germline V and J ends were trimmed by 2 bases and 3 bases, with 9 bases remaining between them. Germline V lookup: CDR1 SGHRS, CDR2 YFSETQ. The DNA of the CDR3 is TGCGCCAGCAGCTTATCAAAGGACTACGAGCAGTACTTC. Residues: CASSLSKDYEQYF.

CDR3 nucleotides: TGTGCCAGCAGGGGACGAGACAGGGACGAGCAGTACTTC. This gives the protein CASRGRDRDEQYF. The chain combines TRBV12-3 or TRBV12-4 with TRBJ2-7, with TRBD1 identical over 7 bases. V lost 6 bases to trimming and J lost 5 bases; unmatched junction nucleotides: 7. There are 13 residues in the CDR3.

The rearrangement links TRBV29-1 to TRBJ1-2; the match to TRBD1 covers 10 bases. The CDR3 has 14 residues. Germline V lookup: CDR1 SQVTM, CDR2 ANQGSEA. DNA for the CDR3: TGCTGCTCCTGGGAGGGGACAGGGGTCTATGGCTACACCTTC. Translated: CCSWEGTGVYGYTF.

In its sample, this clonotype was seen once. The CDR3 protein is CASSVGSENYGYTF. CDR3 bases: TGTGCCAGCAGCGTAGGTTCGGAGAACTATGGCTACACCTTC. J is TRBJ1-2 and V is TRBV9, with D unresolved. Germline V gene lookup returns CDR1 SGDLS and CDR2 YYNGEE. V was clipped by 0 bases and J by 2 bases, with 8 bases between them. The CDR3 totals 14 residues. Supplemented by reference TRBV9 and TRBJ1-2, the full variable domain reads DSGVTQTPKHLITATGQRVTLRCSPRSGDLSVYWYQQSLDQGLQFLIQYYNGEERAKGNILERFSAQQFPDLHSELNLSSLELGDSALYFCASSVGSENYGYTFGSGTRLTVV.

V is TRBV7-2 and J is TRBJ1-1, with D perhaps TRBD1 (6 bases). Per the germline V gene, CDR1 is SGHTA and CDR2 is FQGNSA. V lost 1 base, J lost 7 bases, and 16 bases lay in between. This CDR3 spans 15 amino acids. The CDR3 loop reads CASSLVYQGGGEAFF. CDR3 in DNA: TGTGCCAGCAGCTTAGTTTATCAGGGAGGGGGTGAAGCTTTCTTT.

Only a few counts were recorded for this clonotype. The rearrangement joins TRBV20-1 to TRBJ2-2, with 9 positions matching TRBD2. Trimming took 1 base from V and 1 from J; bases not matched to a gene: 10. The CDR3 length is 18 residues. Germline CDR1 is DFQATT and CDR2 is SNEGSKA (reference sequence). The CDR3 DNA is TGCAGTGCTAGAGTTCCCCTTAGCGGGAGCTTGAACACCGGGGAGCTGTTTTTT. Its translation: CSARVPLSGSLNTGELFF.

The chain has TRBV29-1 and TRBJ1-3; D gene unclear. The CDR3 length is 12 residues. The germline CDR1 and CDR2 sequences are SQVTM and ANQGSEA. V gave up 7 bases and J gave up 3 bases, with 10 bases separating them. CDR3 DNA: TGCAGCGCCCTGGCGTATGGAAACACCATATATTTT. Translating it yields CSALAYGNTIYF.

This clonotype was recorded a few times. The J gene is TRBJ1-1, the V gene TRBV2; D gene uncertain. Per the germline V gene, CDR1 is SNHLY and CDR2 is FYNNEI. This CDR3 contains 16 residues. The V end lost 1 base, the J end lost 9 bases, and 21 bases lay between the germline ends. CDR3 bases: TGTGCCAGCAGTGAAGATGCTGGGCAGGAGAAATATCAAGCTTTCTTT. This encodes CASSEDAGQEKYQAFF.